This is a list of T cell receptor beta chains from one sample in a study of cytotoxic CD8 clonotypes in ibrutinib-treated CLL. The assay was immunoSEQ multiplex PCR, and TCRdb's table has in-frame clones only and misses some. Here the sample spans some 24,000 clones, about four fifths being singletons. Specimen: PBMCs, collected before ibrutinib treatment. The source is a human donor with chronic lymphocytic leukemia. Both conserved end residues are part of each CDR3. The order of the fields is clone size, V gene, D gene, J gene, CDR3 protein, CDR3 DNA. The D gene is left open where the match is weak. Clone size is shown for a subset of rows, as once, few, many or a class of expanded clone.

medium-sized	TRBV6-1	-	TRBJ2-6	CASSDGSGANVLTF	TGTGCCAGCAGTGACGGCTCTGGGGCCAACGTCCTGACTTTC
-	TRBV7-2	TRBD2	TRBJ2-3	CASSPGTSGPSTDTQYF	TGTGCCAGCAGCCCGGGGACTAGCGGTCCTAGCACAGATACGCAGTATTTT
-	TRBV14	-	TRBJ2-7	CASSPVWGAHYEQYF	TGTGCCAGCAGCCCGGTATGGGGGGCCCATTACGAGCAGTACTTC
-	TRBV13	TRBD1	TRBJ2-2	CASSLPDRGRNTGELFF	TGTGCCAGCAGCCTACCTGACAGGGGGCGGAACACCGGGGAGCTGTTTTTT
-	TRBV18	-	TRBJ1-2	CASSTQLTAQTNHGYTF	TGTGCCAGCTCGACACAACTAACTGCTCAAACCAACCATGGCTACACCTTC
-	TRBV5-1	-	TRBJ1-1	CASSLGQTYTEAFF	TGCGCCAGCAGCTTGGGACAGACCTACACTGAAGCTTTCTTT
-	TRBV5-6	-	TRBJ1-2	CASSPSEELLRGYTF	TGTGCCAGCAGCCCCAGTGAGGAGTTGTTGAGGGGCTACACCTTC
medium-sized	TRBV4-1	-	TRBJ2-2	CASSQVGRGELFF	TGCGCCAGCAGCCAAGTCGGGCGCGGGGAGCTGTTTTTT
-	TRBV19	-	TRBJ1-1	CASSIGGGTEAFF	TGTGCCAGTAGTATAGGGGGCGGAACAGAAGCTTTCTTT
-	TRBV7-9	-	TRBJ1-1	CASSEVNTEAFF	TGTGCCAGCAGCGAGGTGAACACTGAAGCTTTCTTT
-	TRBV30	-	TRBJ2-7	CAWSKKVNTYEQYF	TGTGCCTGGAGCAAAAAGGTCAACACCTACGAGCAGTACTTC
-	TRBV5-1	TRBD1	TRBJ1-1	CASSLGTGYGGNTEAFF	TGCGCCAGCAGCTTGGGGACAGGGTATGGAGGGAACACTGAAGCTTTCTTT
-	TRBV30	-	TRBJ1-1	CAWTGLRGEAFF	TGTGCCTGGACAGGGCTGAGAGGTGAAGCTTTCTTT
-	TRBV2	-	TRBJ1-5	CASSFTQANQPQHF	TGTGCCAGCAGTTTTACCCAAGCTAATCAGCCCCAGCATTTT
-	TRBV10-3	-	TRBJ2-3	CAISERDSSTDTQYF	TGTGCCATCAGTGAAAGGGACTCAAGCACAGATACGCAGTATTTT
-	TRBV27	TRBD2	TRBJ2-7	CASSLLGLADSYEQYF	TGTGCCAGCAGTTTATTAGGACTAGCGGACTCCTACGAGCAGTACTTC
-	TRBV5-1	-	TRBJ2-7	CASSTSSGSQGEQYF	TGCGCCAGCAGCACCTCCTCCGGGTCTCAGGGCGAGCAGTACTTC